These T cell receptor beta chains were read from a single sample in a study of CD8 T cells in Susac syndrome. TCRdb called the immunoSEQ multiplex PCR reads again in MiXCR, with one record for every CDR3 protein. The table lists 110,000 to 150,000 distinct CDR3 sequences, roughly 95% of them singletons. Sample: CD4+ T cells from PBMCs. All receptors come from a human donor with Susac syndrome. The CDR3 runs from the conserved cysteine through the conserved F or W. Each record gives: clone size, D gene, CDR3 length, V gene, J gene, CDR3 protein, CDR3 DNA. The D gene is left open where the match is weak. Only some rows state a clone size, as once, few, many or a class for expanded clones.

>.|.|12|TRBV20-1|TRBJ2-1
CSVSKADNEQFF
TGCAGTGTTTCTAAAGCGGACAATGAGCAGTTCTTC
>.|.|14|TRBV19|TRBJ1-5
CASSIGWGTQPQHF
TGTGCCAGTAGTATAGGGTGGGGGACTCAGCCCCAGCATTTT
>.|.|13|TRBV18|TRBJ1-5
CASSRGAYQPQHF
TGTGCCAGCTCCCGGGGGGCCTATCAGCCCCAGCATTTT
>.|TRBD1|14|TRBV4-1|TRBJ2-5
CASSQEGQGETQYF
TGCGCCAGCAGCCAAGAAGGACAGGGAGAGACCCAGTACTTC
>.|.|13|TRBV14|TRBJ2-7
CASSLHRTGEQYF
TGTGCCAGCAGCCTCCACCGGACCGGCGAGCAGTACTTC
>.|TRBD1|14|TRBV18|TRBJ1-1
CASSSTGGNTEAFF
TGTGCCAGCTCATCAACAGGGGGGAACACTGAAGCTTTCTTT
>.|TRBD2|20|TRBV28|TRBJ2-5
CASSFQFAGTSGRAGETQYF
TGTGCCAGCAGTTTCCAATTCGCCGGGACTAGCGGGAGGGCCGGAGAGACCCAGTACTTC
>.|.|15|TRBV11-2|TRBJ1-1
CASSLSGSLTTEAFF
TGTGCCAGCAGCTTATCAGGGTCCCTGACCACTGAAGCTTTCTTT
>.|TRBD2|17|TRBV7-6|TRBJ2-1
CASSSGPSQREGDEQFF
TGTGCCAGCAGCTCCGGCCCCTCCCAGCGGGAGGGGGATGAGCAGTTCTTC
>.|TRBD1|15|TRBV7-9|TRBJ2-2
CASRPRTGMTGELFF
TGTGCCAGCAGGCCGAGGACAGGGATGACCGGGGAGCTGTTTTTT
>.|.|13|TRBV12-3/TRBV12-4|TRBJ1-2
CASSPDRSGGYTF
TGTGCCAGCAGCCCCGACAGGTCTGGTGGCTACACCTTC
>once|TRBD1|13|TRBV12-3/TRBV12-4|TRBJ1-2
CASRTGGAQGYTF
TGTGCCAGCAGGACAGGGGGGGCGCAGGGCTACACCTTC
>.|TRBD1|16|TRBV7-8|TRBJ1-6
CASSPAGQGINSPLHF
TGTGCCAGCAGCCCAGCGGGACAGGGAATAAATTCACCCCTCCACTTT
>.|.|14|TRBV28|TRBJ2-7
CASSTGGKSYEQYF
TGTGCCAGCAGTACGGGTGGCAAAAGCTACGAGCAGTACTTC
>.|.|14|TRBV15|TRBJ2-3
CATSRGTAGDTQYF
TGTGCCACCAGCAGAGGAACGGCGGGAGATACGCAGTATTTT
>.|TRBD2|13|TRBV2|TRBJ2-1
CASRVLAASEQFF
TGTGCCAGCAGGGTACTAGCGGCCTCCGAGCAGTTCTTC
>.|.|13|TRBV28|TRBJ1-1
CASSLTRNTEAFF
TGTGCCAGCAGTTTAACCCGGAACACTGAAGCTTTCTTT
>.|TRBD1|11|TRBV29-1|TRBJ1-2
CSADRAYGYTF
TGCAGCGCAGACAGGGCTTATGGCTACACCTTC
>.|.|12|TRBV20-1|TRBJ2-7
CSASINSYEQYF
TGCAGTGCTAGCATCAACTCCTACGAGCAGTACTTC
>.|TRBD2|14|TRBV15|TRBJ2-5
CATKKREGGETQYF
TGTGCCACCAAGAAGCGGGAGGGCGGTGAGACCCAGTACTTC
>.|TRBD1|14|TRBV20-1|TRBJ1-5
CSAGGTGVGQPQHF
TGCAGTGCTGGGGGGACAGGGGTTGGGCAGCCCCAGCATTTT
>.|.|11|TRBV7-9|TRBJ2-5
CASSLGPTINF
TGTGCCAGCAGCTTAGGGCCGACGATCAACTTC
>once|TRBD1|15|TRBV4-2|TRBJ1-4
CASSPTGGEGEKLFF
TGTGCCAGCAGCCCCACAGGGGGCGAAGGTGAAAAACTGTTTTTT
>.|.|12|TRBV28|TRBJ1-1
CASSPGRFEAFF
TGTGCCAGCAGCCCAGGGAGATTCGAAGCTTTCTTT
>.|.|14|TRBV28|TRBJ2-2
CASSYRSNTGELFF
TGTGCCAGCAGTTACAGGTCGAACACCGGGGAGCTGTTTTTT
>.|TRBD2|14|TRBV9|TRBJ2-4
CASSSRGGQNIQYF
TGTGCCAGCAGCTCGCGGGGGGGCCAAAACATTCAGTACTTC
>.|.|14|TRBV5-1|TRBJ1-4
CASKTGPTNEKLFF
TGCGCCAGCAAGACAGGACCAACTAATGAAAAACTGTTTTTT
>few|.|10|TRBV20-1|TRBJ2-5
CSAREETQYF
TGCAGTGCTCGGGAAGAGACCCAGTACTTC
>.|TRBD2|16|TRBV27|TRBJ2-3
CASRTLAGASTDTQYF
TGTGCCAGCAGGACACTAGCGGGGGCCAGCACAGATACGCAGTATTTT
>once|.|13|TRBV5-1|TRBJ1-1
CASSFQGNTEAFF
TGCGCCAGCAGCTTCCAGGGGAACACTGAAGCTTTCTTT
>.|.|13|TRBV12-3/TRBV12-4|TRBJ1-2
CASSLPAHYGYTF
TGTGCCAGCAGTTTACCCGCCCACTATGGCTACACCTTC
>.|.|14|TRBV5-1|TRBJ2-5
CASGRTPAQETQYF
TGCGCCAGCGGACGGACGCCAGCCCAAGAGACCCAGTACTTC
>.|TRBD2|12|TRBV27|TRBJ2-7
CATREEVGEQYF
TGTGCCACCCGGGAGGAGGTTGGCGAGCAGTACTTC
>.|.|13|TRBV3-1|TRBJ1-1
CASSQGGGTEAFF
TGTGCCAGCAGCCAGGGGGGGGGCACTGAAGCTTTCTTT
>.|.|11|TRBV14|TRBJ2-3
CASSQEATQYF
TGTGCCAGCAGCCAAGAAGCTACGCAGTATTTT
>.|TRBD2|13|TRBV2|TRBJ2-5
CASSRREGETQYF
TGTGCCAGCAGTAGGCGGGAGGGGGAGACCCAGTACTTC
>.|TRBD2|15|TRBV20-1|TRBJ2-5
CSAIPLAGTQETQYF
TGCAGTGCTATCCCGTTAGCGGGGACCCAAGAGACCCAGTACTTC
>.|TRBD1|11|TRBV5-1|TRBJ2-7
CASTGGGEQYF
TGCGCCAGCACAGGGGGCGGCGAGCAGTACTTC
>.|.|16|TRBV20-1|TRBJ2-1
CSAPGGAQYGSNEQFF
TGCAGTGCCCCCGGCGGGGCCCAGTACGGATCCAATGAGCAGTTCTTC
>.|.|14|TRBV13|TRBJ2-7
CASSLPGRDYEQYF
TGTGCCAGCAGCTTACCAGGGCGAGACTACGAGCAGTACTTC
>.|TRBD2|19|TRBV24-1|TRBJ2-1
CATYRLAGGHPTIYNEQFF
TGTGCCACCTACCGACTAGCGGGGGGTCATCCTACCATCTACAATGAGCAGTTCTTC
>once|.|14|TRBV6-5|TRBJ2-4
CASKARLAKNIQYF
TGTGCCAGCAAGGCGCGGCTAGCCAAAAACATTCAGTACTTC
>.|.|13|TRBV29-1|TRBJ1-3
CSVVRASGNTIYF
TGCAGCGTTGTCCGGGCTTCTGGAAACACCATATATTTT
>.|.|13|TRBV10-3|TRBJ2-5
CAIRETVEETQYF
TGTGCCATCAGAGAGACAGTCGAAGAGACCCAGTACTTC
>.|.|14|TRBV2|TRBJ2-7
CASREPGQGYEQYF
TGTGCCAGCAGGGAACCGGGACAAGGGTACGAGCAGTACTTC
>.|.|13|TRBV18|TRBJ2-3
CASSPRTPDTQYF
TGTGCCAGCTCACCCCGGACACCAGATACGCAGTATTTT
>.|.|15|TRBV20-1|TRBJ2-2
CSARIRAGNTGELFF
TGCAGTGCTAGAATCCGAGCGGGGAACACCGGGGAGCTGTTTTTT
>.|.|17|TRBV25-1|TRBJ2-6
CASSDYNTLAGANVLTF
TGTGCCAGCAGTGATTATAACACATTGGCCGGGGCCAACGTCCTGACTTTC
>once|.|14|TRBV7-9|TRBJ1-1
CASSLMASGTEAFF
TGTGCCAGCAGCCTGATGGCCTCGGGCACTGAAGCTTTCTTT
>.|TRBD1|17|TRBV27|TRBJ2-7
CADQKRGEAGGSYEQYF
TGTGCCGACCAGAAAAGGGGAGAAGCAGGGGGCTCCTACGAGCAGTACTTC
>.|.|15|TRBV12-3/TRBV12-4|TRBJ1-5
CASSSRDVGNQPQHF
TGTGCCAGCAGTAGCCGGGACGTCGGCAATCAGCCCCAGCATTTT
>.|.|14|TRBV3-1|TRBJ2-1
CASSPTVLNNEQFF
TGTGCCAGCAGCCCCACGGTCTTGAATAATGAGCAGTTCTTC
>.|TRBD1|16|TRBV11-2|TRBJ1-2
CASSSGTGRRNYGYTF
TGTGCCAGCAGCTCCGGGACAGGGAGGAGGAACTATGGCTACACCTTC
>.|.|14|TRBV20-1|TRBJ2-3
CSASWGGAVDTQYF
TGCAGTGCTAGTTGGGGGGGGGCAGTAGATACGCAGTATTTT